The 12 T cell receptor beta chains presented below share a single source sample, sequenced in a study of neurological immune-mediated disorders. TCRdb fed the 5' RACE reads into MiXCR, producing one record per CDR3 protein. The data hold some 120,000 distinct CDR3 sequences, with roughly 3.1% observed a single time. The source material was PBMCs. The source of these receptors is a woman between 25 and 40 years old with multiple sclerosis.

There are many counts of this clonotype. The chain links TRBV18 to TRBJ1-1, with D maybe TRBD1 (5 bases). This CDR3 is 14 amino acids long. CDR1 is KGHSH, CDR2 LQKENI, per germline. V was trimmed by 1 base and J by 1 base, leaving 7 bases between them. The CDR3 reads CASSPLGENTEAFF. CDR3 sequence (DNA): TGTGCCAGCTCACCACTGGGGGAGAACACTGAAGCTTTCTTT.

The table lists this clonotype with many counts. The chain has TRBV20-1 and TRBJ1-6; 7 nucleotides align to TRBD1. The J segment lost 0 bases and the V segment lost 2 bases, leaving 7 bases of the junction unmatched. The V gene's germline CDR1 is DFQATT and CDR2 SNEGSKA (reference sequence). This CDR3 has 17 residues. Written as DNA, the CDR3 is TGCAGTGCTAGACCTCCGGGACAGAGCTCCTATAATTCACCCCTCCACTTT. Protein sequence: CSARPPGQSSYNSPLHF.

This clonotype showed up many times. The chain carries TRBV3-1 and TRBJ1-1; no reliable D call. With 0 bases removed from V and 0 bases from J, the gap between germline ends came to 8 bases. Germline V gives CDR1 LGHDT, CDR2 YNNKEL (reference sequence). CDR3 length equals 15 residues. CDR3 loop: CASSQEWAVNTEAFF. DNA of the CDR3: TGTGCCAGCAGCCAAGAATGGGCGGTGAACACTGAAGCTTTCTTT.

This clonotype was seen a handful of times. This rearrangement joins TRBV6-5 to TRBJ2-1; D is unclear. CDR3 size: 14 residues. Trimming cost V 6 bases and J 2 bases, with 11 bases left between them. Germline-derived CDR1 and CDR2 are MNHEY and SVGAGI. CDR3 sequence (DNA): TGTGCCAGCAGCGAAATCCCTACCTACAATGAGCAGTTCTTC. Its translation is CASSEIPTYNEQFF.

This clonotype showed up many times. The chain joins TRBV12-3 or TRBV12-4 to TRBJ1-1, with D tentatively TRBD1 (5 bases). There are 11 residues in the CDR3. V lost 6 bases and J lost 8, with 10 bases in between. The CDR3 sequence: CASRNRWEAFF. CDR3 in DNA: TGTGCCAGCAGAAACAGGTGGGAAGCTTTCTTT.

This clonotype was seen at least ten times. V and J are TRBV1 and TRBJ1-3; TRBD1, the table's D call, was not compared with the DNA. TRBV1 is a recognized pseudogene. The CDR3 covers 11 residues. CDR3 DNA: TGCATAGACAGGGGAGGCAACACCATATATTTT. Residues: CIDRGGNTIYF.

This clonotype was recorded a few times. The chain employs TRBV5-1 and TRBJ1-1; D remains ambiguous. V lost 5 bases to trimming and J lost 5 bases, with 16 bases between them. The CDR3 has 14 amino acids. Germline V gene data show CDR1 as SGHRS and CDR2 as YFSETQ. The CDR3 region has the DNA TGCGCCAGCAGTCCACCCGGGAGGAAAACTGAAGCTTTCTTT. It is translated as CASSPPGRKTEAFF.

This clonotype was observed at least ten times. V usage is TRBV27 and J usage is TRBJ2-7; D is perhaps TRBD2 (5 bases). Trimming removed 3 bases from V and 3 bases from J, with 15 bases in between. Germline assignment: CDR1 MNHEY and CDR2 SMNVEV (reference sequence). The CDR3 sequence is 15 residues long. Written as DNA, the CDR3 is TGTGCCAGCAGTTTTGGAGGTATCCAGCGCTACGAGCAGTACTTC. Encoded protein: CASSFGGIQRYEQYF.

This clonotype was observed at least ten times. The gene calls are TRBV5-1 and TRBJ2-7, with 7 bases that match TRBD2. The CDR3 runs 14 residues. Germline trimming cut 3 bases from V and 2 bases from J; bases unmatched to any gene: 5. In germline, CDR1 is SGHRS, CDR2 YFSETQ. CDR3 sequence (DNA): TGCGCCAGCAGCTACCGGCGGGGGACCTACGAGCAGTACTTC. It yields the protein CASSYRRGTYEQYF.

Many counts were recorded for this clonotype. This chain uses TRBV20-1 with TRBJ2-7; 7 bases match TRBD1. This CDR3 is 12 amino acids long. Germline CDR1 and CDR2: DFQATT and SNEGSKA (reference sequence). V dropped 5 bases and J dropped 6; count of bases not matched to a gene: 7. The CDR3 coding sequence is TGCAGTGCTGTGCCAGGGGGACCCGAGCAGTACTTC. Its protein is CSAVPGGPEQYF.

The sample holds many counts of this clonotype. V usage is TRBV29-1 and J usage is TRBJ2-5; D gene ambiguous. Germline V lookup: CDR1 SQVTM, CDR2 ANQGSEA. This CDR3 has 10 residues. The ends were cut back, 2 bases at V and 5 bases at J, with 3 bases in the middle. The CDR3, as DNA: TGCAGCGTTGAATTGGAGACCCAGTACTTC. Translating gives CSVELETQYF.

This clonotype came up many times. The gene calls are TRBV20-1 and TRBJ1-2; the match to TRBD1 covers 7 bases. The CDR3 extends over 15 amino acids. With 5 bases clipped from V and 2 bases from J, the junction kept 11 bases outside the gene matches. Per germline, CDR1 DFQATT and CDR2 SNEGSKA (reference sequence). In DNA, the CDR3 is TGCAGTGCTGACGGACAGGCCACACCAAACTATGGCTACACCTTC. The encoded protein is CSADGQATPNYGYTF.